The 29 T cell receptor beta chains below come from one sample, sequenced in a study of T cells in localized non-small cell lung cancer (dated by TCRdb to about 2020). Receptor libraries were prepared by the immunoSEQ multiplex PCR assay. TCRdb mirrors the immuneACCESS table, restricted to in-frame sequences. Some clones are absent from its copies; in checked studies, under half trace to an unresolved V gene, and the reason for the others is unknown. The sample has 890 or so clones on record, about 19% of them singletons. The ten largest account for around 10% of the sample. This specimen was lung tumor tissue, taken before any cancer treatment. These receptor sequences come from a man between 40 and 69 years old with stage II squamous cell lung carcinoma.

The V call is TRBV6-8, the J call TRBJ1-5, with D perhaps TRBD1 (5 bases). Trimming took 11 bases from V and 3 from J, leaving 20 bases between them. This CDR3 is built from 15 residues. The germline V gene has CDR1 MNHGY and CDR2 SAAAGT. CDR3 region: CAASRDVQANQPQHF. CDR3 coding DNA: TGTGCCGCCAGCCGGGACGTTCAGGCCAATCAGCCCCAGCATTTT.

This clone was counted between two and nine times. The V and J genes are TRBV11-3 and TRBJ2-7; D perhaps matches TRBD1 (6 bases). The CDR3 runs to 16 residues. CDR1 and CDR2 (germline): SGHNT, YENEEA. The V end lost 3 bases, the J end lost 3 bases, and 18 bases lay between the germline ends. This CDR3 reads CASSFGGHVLFYEQYF. The CDR3 bases are TGTGCCAGCAGCTTTGGGGGACACGTATTATTCTACGAGCAGTACTTC.

This clone was seen more than once but under ten times. The chain has TRBV4-1 and TRBJ2-7, with TRBD2 matching over 11 bases. V was clipped by 1 base and J by 5 bases; unmatched bases: 7. Germline V CDR1 and CDR2: MGHRA, YSYEKL. The CDR3 loop spans 16 amino acids. The CDR3 region is CASSQGLAGGRDEQYF. For the CDR3, the DNA is TGCGCCAGCAGCCAAGGATTAGCGGGAGGGAGAGACGAGCAGTACTTC.

This clone was seen a few times. This chain uses TRBV9 with TRBJ1-6, with D unresolved. The CDR3 covers 14 residues. CDR1 is SGDLS and CDR2 is YYNGEE in the germline V gene. With 6 bases removed from V and 7 bases from J, the gap between germline ends came to 14 bases. The CDR3 DNA is TGTGCCAGCAACGGTGGGCGAGTGAATTCACCCCTCCACTTT. The encoded protein is CASNGGRVNSPLHF.

This clone was observed a handful of times. The rearrangement uses TRBV19 and TRBJ2-5; D may correspond to TRBD1 or TRBD2 (7 bases each). This CDR3 has 13 residues. The V end was cut by 4 bases, the J end by 5 bases, with 11 bases between. Germline CDR1 LNHDA, CDR2 SQIVND (reference sequence). CDR3 nucleotides: TGTGCCAGTAGTAACAGGGGAGGGGAGACCCAGTACTTC. Translating gives CASSNRGGETQYF.

CDR3 DNA sequence: TGTGCCAGCTCACCAAAGGGGGTGATGGGGTATCAGCCCCAGCATTTT. Translated: CASSPKGVMGYQPQHF. The rearrangement joins TRBV18 to TRBJ1-5; TRBD1 might be the D (6 bases). The CDR3 extends over 16 amino acids. Germline loops: CDR1 KGHSH, CDR2 LQKENI. Between the trimmed V and J ends, which lost 2 bases and 5 bases, there was a span of 16 bases. The variable domain in full, with the rest retrieved from reference TRBV18 and TRBJ1-5, is NAGVMQNPRHLVRRRGQEARLRCSPMKGHSHVYWYRQLPEEGLKFMVYLQKENIIDESGMPKERFSAEFPKEGPSILRIQQVVRGDSAAYFCASSPKGVMGYQPQHFGDGTRLSIL.

J is TRBJ1-1 and V is TRBV5-1; D remains ambiguous. V was cut by 0 bases and J by 0 bases, with 6 bases left in between. In germline, CDR1 is SGHRS, CDR2 YFSETQ. The CDR3 contains 14 residues. The chain's CDR3 is CASSLDGMNTEAFF. DNA for the CDR3: TGCGCCAGCAGCTTGGACGGGATGAACACTGAAGCTTTCTTT.

In this sample, this clone turned up a few times. The chain has TRBV28 and TRBJ2-3, with D possibly TRBD1 on 5 matching bases. Germline CDR1 and CDR2: MDHEN and SYDVKM. CDR3 length equals 15 residues. Trimming took 2 bases from V and 2 from J, leaving 11 bases between them. CDR3 loop: CASSLETGFTDTQYF. In DNA form, the CDR3 reads TGTGCCAGCAGTTTAGAAACAGGTTTCACAGATACGCAGTATTTT.

Judged by abundance, this clone is large (0.1 to 1%). The CDR3 DNA is TGCAGCGTTGAAGGAGGGACGAACACTGAAGCTTTCTTT. It specifies CSVEGGTNTEAFF. V usage is TRBV29-1 and J usage is TRBJ1-1, with D possibly being TRBD1 (5 bases). V lost 1 base and J 1 base, leaving 7 bases between the germline ends. Germline V CDR1 and CDR2: SQVTM, ANQGSEA. The CDR3 has 13 residues.

The genes are TRBV6-7 and TRBJ1-1; unclear D gene. TRBV6-7 is noted as an ORF with a role that remains uncertain. Trimming stripped 6 bases from V and 7 bases from J, with 9 bases between. The CDR3 contains 11 residues. CDR3 in DNA: TGTGCCAGCAGCCGGCAAAATGAAGCTTTCTTT. Its translation: CASSRQNEAFF.

V is TRBV7-7 and J is TRBJ2-1, with 9 bases fitting TRBD2. The CDR3 has 18 residues. CDR1 is SSHAT and CDR2 is FNYEAQ in the germline V gene (reference sequence). Trimming cost V 5 bases and J 1 base; bases outside gene matches: 12. The chain's CDR3 is CASSLTRVLAGSYNEQFF. CDR3 DNA sequence: TGTGCCAGCAGCCTAACTCGGGTTCTAGCGGGATCCTACAATGAGCAGTTCTTC.

The chain has TRBV6-8 and TRBJ2-2, with 9 positions matching TRBD2. Germline V gene lookup returns CDR1 MNHGY and CDR2 SAAAGT. The CDR3 has 16 amino acids. The junction had 5 bases not matched to a gene; V was cut back by 2 bases and J by 4 bases. The CDR3 region has the DNA TGTGCCAGCAGTTACAGTAGCGGGGGCATCACCGGGGAGCTGTTTTTT. Its protein product is CASSYSSGGITGELFF.

This clone has only a few counts. J is TRBJ2-7 and V is TRBV6-8; D perhaps matches TRBD1 (6 bases). There are 15 residues in the CDR3. V was clipped by 4 bases and J by 3 bases, with 16 bases between them. The germline gives CDR1 MNHGY, CDR2 SAAAGT. Here the CDR3 reads CASSSPRLTGYEQYF. The CDR3, as DNA: TGTGCCAGCAGTTCCCCTAGATTGACAGGCTACGAGCAGTACTTC.

The gene calls are TRBV14 and TRBJ2-1, with D maybe TRBD2 (6 bases). V was pared by 3 bases and J by 6 bases, with 9 bases between. CDR1 is SGHDN and CDR2 is FVKESK in the germline V gene. The CDR3 extends over 13 amino acids. The CDR3 loop reads CASSHWTINEQFF. In DNA, the CDR3 is TGTGCCAGCAGCCATTGGACTATCAATGAGCAGTTCTTC.

This clone was detected only a few times. This chain connects TRBV9 to TRBJ2-3; D is undetermined. The CDR3 is 13 residues long. Trimming left V 3 bases short and J 2 bases short, with 7 bases between. The germline V gene has CDR1 SGDLS and CDR2 YYNGEE. This CDR3 reads CASSALNTDTQYF. The CDR3 region has the DNA TGTGCCAGCAGCGCCCTTAACACAGATACGCAGTATTTT.

The rearrangement joins TRBV19 to TRBJ2-1; TRBD1 aligns across 8 bases. The CDR3 consists of 15 residues. J was trimmed by 3 bases and V by 4 bases; bases with no gene match: 5. Germline lookup yields CDR1 LNHDA and CDR2 SQIVND (reference sequence). The CDR3 is CASSTTGEIYNEQFF. Here the CDR3 DNA reads TGTGCCAGTAGTACGACAGGGGAAATCTACAATGAGCAGTTCTTC.

V and J are TRBV11-3 and TRBJ2-1, with 8 bases identical to TRBD2. This CDR3 comprises 15 residues. Trimming took 5 bases from V and 6 from J; bases not matched to a gene: 9. Looked up from germline, CDR1 is SGHNT and CDR2 is YENEEA. As DNA, the CDR3 is TGTGCCAGCAGCCCGGGGAGCGGGAGCGGCAATGAGCAGTTCTTC. Translation: CASSPGSGSGNEQFF. The complete variable domain, with remaining parts taken from reference TRBV11-3 and TRBJ2-1, reads EAGVVQSPRYKIIEKKQPVAFWCNPISGHNTLYWYLQNLGQGPELLIRYENEEAVDDSQLPKDRFSAERLKGVDSTLKIQPAELGDSAVYLCASSPGSGSGNEQFFGPGTRLTVL.

This clone was seen a handful of times. DNA of the CDR3: TGTGCCAGCAGCTTAGGGGTTAGCGGGGGGAATGAGCAGTTCTTC. It specifies CASSLGVSGGNEQFF. This sequence joins TRBV11-3 and TRBJ2-1, with 10 bases lining up with TRBD2. Germline-derived CDR1 and CDR2 are SGHNT and YENEEA. Losses at the gene ends were 1 base for V and 7 bases for J; bases not matched to a gene: 4. The CDR3 is 15 amino acids.

The chain links TRBV5-1 to TRBJ1-1, with TRBD1 as a possible D gene (6 bases). CDR3 length: 14 residues. With 3 bases removed from V and 7 bases from J, the gap between germline ends came to 16 bases. Germline CDR1 and CDR2: SGHRS and YFSETQ. Written as DNA, the CDR3 is TGCGCCAGCAGCTCCTACGACAGGATGAGTGAAGCTTTCTTT. Amino acid sequence: CASSSYDRMSEAFF.

The sample holds a few counts of this clone. This chain uses TRBV7-6 with TRBJ2-1; TRBD1 aligns across 8 bases. The CDR3 runs 14 residues. Germline V gives CDR1 SGHVS, CDR2 FNYEAQ. V lost 1 base to trimming and J lost 6 bases; unmatched junction nucleotides: 2. The CDR3, as DNA: TGTGCCAGCAGCTTAGTGGACAGGGCCAATGAGCAGTTCTTC. Translated, it gives CASSLVDRANEQFF.

The sample holds a few counts of this clone. The V and J genes are TRBV30 and TRBJ1-3, with D maybe TRBD1 (6 bases). Trimming removed 0 bases at V and 1 base at J, with 13 bases between. Germline V gene data show CDR1 as GTSNPN and CDR2 as SVGIG (reference sequence). The CDR3 is made up of 16 amino acids. CDR3 nucleotides: TGTGCCTGGAGTGTATTTTGGGGGGCATCTGGAAACACCATATATTTT. The encoded protein is CAWSVFWGASGNTIYF.

The chain uses TRBV5-1 and TRBJ2-1; perhaps TRBD2 as D (6 bases). The V and J ends lost 2 bases and 0 bases respectively, with 15 bases between them. CDR3 length: 17 amino acids. Germline CDR1 and CDR2: SGHRS and YFSETQ. The CDR3 DNA reads as TGCGCCAGCAGCTTCGGGCTAGCGTTAAGCTCCTACAATGAGCAGTTCTTC. The encoded protein is CASSFGLALSSYNEQFF. The variable domain in full, completed from reference TRBV5-1 and TRBJ2-1, reads KAGVTQTPRYLIKTRGQQVTLSCSPISGHRSVSWYQQTPGQGLQFLFEYFSETQRNKGNFPGRFSGRQFSNSRSEMNVSTLELGDSALYLCASSFGLALSSYNEQFFGPGTRLTVL.

There are a few counts of this clone. Here the CDR3 DNA reads TGTGCCAGCAGCCCGGACCAGGGGTGGGGAGAGACCCAGTACTTC. Protein product: CASSPDQGWGETQYF. The rearrangement uses TRBV11-3 and TRBJ2-5; TRBD1 might be the D (6 bases). CDR1 SGHNT and CDR2 YENEEA come from the germline V gene. The CDR3 sequence is 15 residues long. Trimming pared 5 bases from V and 4 bases from J, leaving 17 bases between.

The chain uses TRBV30 and TRBJ1-1; 7 bases are shared with TRBD1. The germline gives CDR1 GTSNPN, CDR2 SVGIG (reference sequence). The CDR3 sequence is 13 residues long. The V gene end was trimmed by 1 base and the J gene end by 1 base; junction bases not matched to a gene: 0. This CDR3 reads CAWSDRGNTEAFF. DNA for the CDR3: TGTGCCTGGAGTGACAGGGGGAACACTGAAGCTTTCTTT.

This chain connects TRBV9 to TRBJ2-1; TRBD2 agrees at 12 bases. CDR1 SGDLS and CDR2 YYNGEE come from the germline V gene. V gave up 0 bases and J gave up 7 bases; unmatched junction bases: 2. This CDR3 is built from 15 residues. The CDR3 nucleotides read TGTGCCAGCAGCGTAGCTAGCGGGGGGGCAAATGAGCAGTTCTTC. It codes for CASSVASGGANEQFF.

Sample share makes this clone large (0.1 to 1%). CDR3 region: CATSRDLFLRAQETQYF. The CDR3 coding sequence is TGTGCCACCAGCAGAGATCTCTTTTTGAGGGCCCAAGAGACCCAGTACTTC. The chain employs TRBV15 and TRBJ2-5, with D perhaps TRBD2 (5 bases). V shed 0 bases and J shed 1 base, with 15 bases lying between them. The CDR3 has 17 amino acids. The V gene's germline CDR1 is LNHNV and CDR2 YYDKDF (reference sequence).

Relative to its sample, this clone is large. The chain links TRBV23-1 to TRBJ1-4; D remains ambiguous. TRBV23-1 is filed as an ORF, its function uncertain. The V end was cut by 2 bases, the J end by 4 bases, with 14 bases between. The CDR3 contains 16 residues. The CDR3 loop is CASSQPRCSLNEKLFF. The CDR3 DNA is TGCGCCAGCAGTCAACCCCGTTGCAGCCTTAATGAAAAACTGTTTTTT.

The sample holds a few counts of this clone. J is TRBJ2-3 and V is TRBV19; 8 nucleotides agree with TRBD2. With V trimmed by 5 bases and J by 7 bases, 11 bases remained unmatched. Germline CDR1 is LNHDA and CDR2 is SQIVND (reference sequence). The CDR3 consists of 15 residues. The CDR3 DNA sequence: TGTGCCAGTAGTGGAGCGGGGGTGGCCCCGCATACGCAGTATTTT. This gives the protein CASSGAGVAPHTQYF.

This clone came up a few times. The V call is TRBV19, the J call TRBJ2-1; 8 nucleotides agree with TRBD1. The CDR3 runs to 14 residues. Germline lookup yields CDR1 LNHDA and CDR2 SQIVND (reference sequence). J was trimmed by 4 bases and V by 5 bases; bases with no gene match: 4. CDR3 in amino acids: CASSGRGRYNEQFF. CDR3 nucleotide sequence: TGTGCCAGTAGTGGCAGGGGGCGATACAATGAGCAGTTCTTC.